This T cell receptor (beta chain) appears in the sequencing data of a study of identical twins. Overall study findings and caveats: The study based its conclusions on cross-sectional statistical analysis and did not follow the same donors.

From the 5' RACE reads, TCRdb called clonotypes with MiXCR, one entry per CDR3 protein. Here the sample spans nearly 200,000 distinct CDR3 sequences, roughly 15% being singletons. For this clonotype: Its antigen is not known.

The CDR3 contains 13 residues. Germline CDR1 LNHNV, CDR2 YYDKDF (reference sequence). The V gene lost 4 bases and the J gene lost 3 bases, with 9 bases spanning the gap. These data also formed part of another study, on T cells expressing NK-cell markers. As that report states: There were seven HCMV-seropositive donors and one seronegative donor among the eight sequenced. About 6 donors had dominant NKG2C+ clonotypes that comprised about 1.0-8% of their CD8+ T cells. Four of the donors also had these clonotypes leading their CD3+CD56-NKG2C+ fraction.

Sequenced: CD8+ T cells sorted from blood. The receptor was derived from a woman between 18 and 29 years old in good health. The rearrangement uses TRBV15 and TRBJ2-5, with D perhaps matching TRBD2 (5 bases). The CDR3 here is CATSTSGKETQYF. The CDR3 DNA sequence: TGTGCCACCAGCACGTCCGGGAAAGAGACCCAGTACTTC.